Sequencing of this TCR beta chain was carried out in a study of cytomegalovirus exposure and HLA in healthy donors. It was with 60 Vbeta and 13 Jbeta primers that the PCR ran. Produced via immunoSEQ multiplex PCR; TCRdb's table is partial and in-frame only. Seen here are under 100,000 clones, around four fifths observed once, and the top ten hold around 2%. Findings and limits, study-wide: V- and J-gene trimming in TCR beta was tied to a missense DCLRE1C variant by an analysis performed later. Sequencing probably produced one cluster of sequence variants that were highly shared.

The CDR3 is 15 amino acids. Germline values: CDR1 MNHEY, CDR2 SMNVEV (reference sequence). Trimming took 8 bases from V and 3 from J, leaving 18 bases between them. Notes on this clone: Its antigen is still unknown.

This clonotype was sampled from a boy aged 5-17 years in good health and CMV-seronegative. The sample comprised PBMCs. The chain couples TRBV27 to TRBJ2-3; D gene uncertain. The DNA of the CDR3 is TGTGCCAGCCTCCCCCGGATGGCGGTAACAGATACGCAGTATTTT. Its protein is CASLPRMAVTDTQYF.